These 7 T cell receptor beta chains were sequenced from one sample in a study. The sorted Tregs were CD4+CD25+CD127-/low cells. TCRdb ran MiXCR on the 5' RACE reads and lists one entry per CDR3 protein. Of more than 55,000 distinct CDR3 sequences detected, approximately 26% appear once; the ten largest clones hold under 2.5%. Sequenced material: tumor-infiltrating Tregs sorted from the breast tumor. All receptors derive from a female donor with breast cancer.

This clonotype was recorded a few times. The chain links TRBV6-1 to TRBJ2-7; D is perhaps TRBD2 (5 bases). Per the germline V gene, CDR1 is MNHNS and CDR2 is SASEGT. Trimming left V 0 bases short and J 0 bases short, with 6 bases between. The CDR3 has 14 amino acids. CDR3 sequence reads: CASSEAEVSYEQYF. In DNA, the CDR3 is TGTGCCAGCAGTGAAGCGGAGGTCTCCTACGAGCAGTACTTC.

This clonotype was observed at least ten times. CDR3 bases: TGTGCCAGCAGCTCCAGGGACACCGTCTACGAGCAGTACTTC. It codes for CASSSRDTVYEQYF. The rearrangement links TRBV7-8 to TRBJ2-7; D is perhaps TRBD1 (6 bases). V lost 4 bases, J lost 3 bases, and 13 bases lay in between. The CDR3 totals 14 residues. Germline CDR1 SGHVS, CDR2 FQNEAQ.

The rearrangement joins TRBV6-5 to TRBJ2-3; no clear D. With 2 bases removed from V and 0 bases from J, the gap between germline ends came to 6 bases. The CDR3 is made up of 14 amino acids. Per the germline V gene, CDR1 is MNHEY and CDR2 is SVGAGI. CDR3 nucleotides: TGTGCCAGCAGTTACGGGTGGAGCACAGATACGCAGTATTTT. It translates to CASSYGWSTDTQYF.

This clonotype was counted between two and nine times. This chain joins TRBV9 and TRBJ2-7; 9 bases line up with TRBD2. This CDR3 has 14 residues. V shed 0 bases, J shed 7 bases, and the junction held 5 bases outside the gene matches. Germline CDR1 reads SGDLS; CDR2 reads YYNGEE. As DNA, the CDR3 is TGTGCCAGCAGCGTAGGTCCTAGCGGGAAAGAGCAGTACTTC. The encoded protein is CASSVGPSGKEQYF.

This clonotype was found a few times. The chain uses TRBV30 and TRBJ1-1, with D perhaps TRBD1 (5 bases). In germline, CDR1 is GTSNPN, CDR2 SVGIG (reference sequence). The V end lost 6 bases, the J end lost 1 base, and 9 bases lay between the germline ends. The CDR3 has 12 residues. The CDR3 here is CACLRGNTEAFF. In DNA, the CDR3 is TGTGCCTGCTTAAGGGGGAACACTGAAGCTTTCTTT.

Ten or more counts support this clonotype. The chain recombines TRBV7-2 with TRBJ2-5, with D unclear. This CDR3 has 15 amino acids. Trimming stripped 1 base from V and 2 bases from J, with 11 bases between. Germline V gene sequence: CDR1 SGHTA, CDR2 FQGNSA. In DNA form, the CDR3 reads TGTGCCAGCAGCTTAGGGGTTTCCAGGCAAGAGACCCAGTACTTC. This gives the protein CASSLGVSRQETQYF. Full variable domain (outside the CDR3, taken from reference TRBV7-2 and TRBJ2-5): GAGVSQSPSNKVTEKGKDVELRCDPISGHTALYWYRQSLGQGLEFLIYFQGNSAPDKSGLPSDRFSAERTGGSVSTLTIQRTQQEDSAVYLCASSLGVSRQETQYFGPGTRLLVL.

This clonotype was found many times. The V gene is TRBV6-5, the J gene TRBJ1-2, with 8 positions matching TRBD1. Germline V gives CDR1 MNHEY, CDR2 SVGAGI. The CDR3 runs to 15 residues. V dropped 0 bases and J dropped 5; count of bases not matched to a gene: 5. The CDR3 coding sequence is TGTGCCAGCAGTTACTCTACAGGGGGGTATTATGGCTACACCTTC. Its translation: CASSYSTGGYYGYTF.